This TCR beta chain was recorded in a study of tumor T cells in aggressive B-cell lymphoma. The protocol was immunoSEQ multiplex PCR, while the TCRdb copy is restricted to in-frame clones and leaves out a portion. The sample records about 10,000 clones, approximately 91% being singletons. The V gene's germline CDR1 is SGHRS and CDR2 YFSETQ. Trimming at V came to 0 bases and at J to 5 bases, leaving 6 bases not matched to a gene. There are 15 residues in the CDR3. This sequence was found in an adult with diffuse large B cell lymphoma. The sequenced material came from tumor tissue. The rearrangement uses TRBV5-1 and TRBJ2-3, with TRBD2 identical over 7 bases. CDR3 sequence reads: CASSLASSGGDTQYF. CDR3 bases: TGCGCCAGCAGCTTGGCTTCTAGCGGAGGAGATACGCAGTATTTT.